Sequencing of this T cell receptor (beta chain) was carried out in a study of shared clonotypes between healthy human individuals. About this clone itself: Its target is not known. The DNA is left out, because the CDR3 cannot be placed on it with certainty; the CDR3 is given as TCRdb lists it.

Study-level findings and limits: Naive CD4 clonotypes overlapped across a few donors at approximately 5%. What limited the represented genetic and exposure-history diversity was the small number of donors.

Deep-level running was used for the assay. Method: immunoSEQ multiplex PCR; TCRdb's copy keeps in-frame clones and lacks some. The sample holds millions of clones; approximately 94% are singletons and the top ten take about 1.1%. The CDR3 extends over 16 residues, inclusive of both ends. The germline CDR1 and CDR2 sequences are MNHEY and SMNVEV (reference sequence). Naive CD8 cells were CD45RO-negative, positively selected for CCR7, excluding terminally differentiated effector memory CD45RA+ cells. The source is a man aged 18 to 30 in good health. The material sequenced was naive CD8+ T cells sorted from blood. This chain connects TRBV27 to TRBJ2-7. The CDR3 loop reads CASSTSTGPVTYEQYF.